This entry is about one T cell receptor (beta chain). This record belongs to a study of blood T cell repertoires in COVID-19. On the study more broadly: Samples of COVID-19 (acute and convalescent) were obtained from the United States, Italy and Spain. In each case, the material was cDNA or gDNA derived from T cells, B-cell-depleted T cells, or PBMCs.

J was trimmed by 4 bases and V by 3 bases; bases with no gene match: 6. CDR1 is SGHRS, CDR2 YFSETQ, per germline. This CDR3 contains 14 residues. In the original processing: Amplification with reference gene primers provided the estimates of nucleated cell counts. The assay was immunoSEQ multiplex PCR, and TCRdb's table has in-frame clones only and misses some. Clone size and V and J calls were adopted from that table, with D and trimming inferred from the DNA. The table lists hundreds of thousands of clones, roughly 85% of them singletons. The sequenced material came from peripheral blood. This chain uses TRBV5-1 with TRBJ1-2; the match to TRBD1 covers 7 bases. The TCR originated in a man aged 18 to 35 with active or convalescent COVID-19. CDR3 protein: CASSWGQPIYGYTF. The CDR3, as DNA: TGCGCCAGCAGCTGGGGACAGCCCATCTATGGCTACACCTTC.